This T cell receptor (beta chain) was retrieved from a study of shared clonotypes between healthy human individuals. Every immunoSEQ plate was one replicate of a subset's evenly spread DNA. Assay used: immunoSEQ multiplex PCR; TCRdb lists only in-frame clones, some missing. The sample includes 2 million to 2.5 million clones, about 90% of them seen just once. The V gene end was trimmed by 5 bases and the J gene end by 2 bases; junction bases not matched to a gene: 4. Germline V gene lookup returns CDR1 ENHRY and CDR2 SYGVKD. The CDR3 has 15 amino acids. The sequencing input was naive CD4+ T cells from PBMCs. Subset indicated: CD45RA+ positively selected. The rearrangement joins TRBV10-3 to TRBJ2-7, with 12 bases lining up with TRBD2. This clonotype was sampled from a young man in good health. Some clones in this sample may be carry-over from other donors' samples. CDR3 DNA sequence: TGTGCCATCAGTTCTAGACTAGCGGGAGCCTACGAGCAGTACTTC. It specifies CAISSRLAGAYEQYF.